One and the same sample provided the 20 T cell receptor beta chains below, sequenced in a study of control samples from healthy donors and cancer patients. TCRdb keeps only in-frame clones here, not all; method: immunoSEQ multiplex PCR. The sample holds roughly 83,000 clones, roughly 86% seen once. Sequenced input: blood. These receptors were obtained from a woman aged 60 to 75 in good health.

The chain employs TRBV28 and TRBJ2-5, with 7 bases fitting TRBD1. This CDR3 is built from 15 residues. The V gene end was trimmed by 5 bases and the J gene end by 2 bases; junction bases not matched to a gene: 8. Germline V gene sequence: CDR1 MDHEN, CDR2 SYDVKM. Here the CDR3 DNA reads TGTGCCAGCAGTACCCAGAAGGACAGGCAAGAGACCCAGTACTTC. This translates into CASSTQKDRQETQYF.

The chain links TRBV29-1 to TRBJ2-1; 10 positions agree with TRBD1. With V trimmed by 1 base and J by 10 bases, 10 bases remained unmatched. There are 15 residues in the CDR3. Germline-derived CDR1 and CDR2 are SQVTM and ANQGSEA. CDR3 loop: CSVEVARQGAREQFF. CDR3 DNA sequence: TGCAGCGTTGAAGTGGCGAGACAGGGGGCGAGAGAGCAGTTCTTC.

This chain connects TRBV6-6 to TRBJ1-5, with D perhaps TRBD1 (6 bases). The CDR3 extends over 16 amino acids. V shed 6 bases and J shed 3 bases, with 18 bases lying between them. The V gene's germline CDR1 is MNHNY and CDR2 SVGAGI (reference sequence). The CDR3 DNA sequence: TGTGCCAGCAGCCCACAGGGTCGGGGGGACAATCAGCCCCAGCATTTT. Protein sequence: CASSPQGRGDNQPQHF.

V and J are TRBV4-3 and TRBJ1-5; D gene unclear. This CDR3 contains 15 residues. Germline CDR1 and CDR2: LGHNA and YSLEER. V was pared by 0 bases and J by 6 bases, with 12 bases between. DNA of the CDR3: TGCGCCAGCAGCCAAGATCGGTGGGGAGGTCAGCCCCAGCATTTT. It translates to CASSQDRWGGQPQHF.

This rearrangement joins TRBV7-9 to TRBJ2-3; a weak D match, TRBD2 (6 bases). Per germline, CDR1 SEHNR and CDR2 FQNEAQ (reference sequence). This CDR3 has 15 amino acids. Trimming cost V 3 bases and J 2 bases, with 12 bases left between them. This CDR3 reads CASSLTSALTDTQYF. CDR3 DNA sequence: TGTGCCAGCAGCTTGACTAGTGCTCTCACAGATACGCAGTATTTT.

This sequence joins TRBV7-9 and TRBJ2-1; maybe TRBD2 (5 bases). Germline CDR1 and CDR2: SEHNR and FQNEAQ (reference sequence). CDR3 length: 15 amino acids. Deletions cut 6 bases from V and 9 bases from J, with 21 bases between. The CDR3 sequence: CASSLKSSRSGEQFF. In DNA, the CDR3 is TGTGCCAGCAGTCTCAAATCTAGCCGGAGCGGTGAGCAGTTCTTC.

V usage is TRBV28 and J usage is TRBJ2-7, with 7 positions matching TRBD2. This CDR3 contains 12 residues. V lost 9 bases to trimming and J lost 3 bases; unmatched junction nucleotides: 5. Germline-derived CDR1 and CDR2 are MDHEN and SYDVKM. CDR3 DNA: TGTGCCAGTATGGGACTAATCTACGAGCAGTACTTC. Amino acids: CASMGLIYEQYF.

The chain carries TRBV10-3 and TRBJ1-2; D is ambiguous. This CDR3 has 14 amino acids. The germline V gene has CDR1 ENHRY and CDR2 SYGVKD. V lost 0 bases to trimming and J lost 6 bases, with 11 bases between them. In nucleotides, the CDR3 is TGTGCCATCAGTGAGTCTGGAGGGTTTCATGGCTACACCTTC. It specifies CAISESGGFHGYTF.

The chain is built from TRBV6-5 and TRBJ1-1, with 10 bases that match TRBD1. With V trimmed by 8 bases and J by 5 bases, 5 bases remained unmatched. The CDR3 consists of 13 residues. Germline CDR1 MNHEY, CDR2 SVGAGI. The CDR3 DNA reads TGTGCCAGCCGGGGACAGGGGTATACTGAAGCTTTCTTT. This encodes CASRGQGYTEAFF.

This chain uses TRBV6-2 or TRBV6-3 with TRBJ1-6; D gene unclear. V shed 2 bases and J shed 9 bases, with 14 bases lying between them. CDR3 length: 15 amino acids. CDR1 is MNHEY, CDR2 SVGEGT, per germline. The CDR3 protein is CASSYGQATGSPLHF. As DNA, the CDR3 is TGTGCCAGCAGTTACGGGCAGGCCACGGGTTCACCCCTCCACTTT.

The rearrangement links TRBV28 to TRBJ2-7; D remains ambiguous. The CDR3 runs 11 residues. V lost 6 bases and J 3 bases, leaving 6 bases between the germline ends. The V gene's germline CDR1 is MDHEN and CDR2 SYDVKM. The CDR3, as DNA: TGTGCCAGCAGCTCGGTCTACGAGCAGTACTTC. This translates into CASSSVYEQYF.

The chain couples TRBV7-9 to TRBJ1-5; D remains unclear. Per germline, CDR1 SEHNR and CDR2 FQNEAQ (reference sequence). The CDR3 runs to 14 residues. Trimming took off 1 base at V and 4 bases at J, with 8 bases between the two ends. The CDR3: CASSLGGFNQPQHF. The DNA of the CDR3 is TGTGCCAGCAGCTTAGGGGGATTTAATCAGCCCCAGCATTTT.

The rearrangement joins TRBV6-5 to TRBJ2-5; TRBD1 is a possible D gene (6 bases). Germline loops: CDR1 MNHEY, CDR2 SVGAGI. V lost 10 bases and J lost 2, with 11 bases in between. The CDR3 extends over 12 amino acids. The DNA of the CDR3 is TGTGCCACCAGGACAGTACAAGAGACCCAGTACTTC. It specifies CATRTVQETQYF.

The chain uses TRBV6-6 and TRBJ1-1; D might be TRBD1 (5 bases). Looked up from germline, CDR1 is MNHNY and CDR2 is SVGAGI (reference sequence). The length of the CDR3 is 12 residues. Trimming cost V 10 bases and J 2 bases, with 11 bases left between them. CDR3 bases: TGTGCCACCGACAGACCCAACACTGAAGCTTTCTTT. Protein product: CATDRPNTEAFF.

This clone has only one observation. The V gene is TRBV6-5, the J gene TRBJ1-2; TRBD1 might be the D (6 bases). This CDR3 comprises 15 residues. The V and J ends lost 2 bases and 1 base respectively, with 11 bases between them. Germline lookup yields CDR1 MNHEY and CDR2 SVGAGI. In DNA form, the CDR3 reads TGTGCCAGCAGTTACGCGACAGGTCTTAACTATGGCTACACCTTC. This translates into CASSYATGLNYGYTF.

The chain links TRBV10-3 to TRBJ1-2; D might be TRBD1 (6 bases). The CDR3 consists of 13 residues. Germline V gene lookup returns CDR1 ENHRY and CDR2 SYGVKD. Trimming shortened V by 3 bases and J by 7 bases, and 12 bases separated the two germline ends. DNA for the CDR3: TGTGCCATCAGTGATTCAGGGGAAAGTGGCTACACCTTC. It yields the protein CAISDSGESGYTF.

The chain is built from TRBV18 and TRBJ1-1; D is unclear. Germline CDR1 reads KGHSH; CDR2 reads LQKENI. The CDR3 is made up of 12 amino acids. V lost 3 bases and J 4 bases, leaving 6 bases between the germline ends. The CDR3 protein is CASSPTATEAFF. The CDR3, as DNA: TGTGCCAGCTCACCGACGGCCACTGAAGCTTTCTTT.

The chain employs TRBV24-1 and TRBJ1-2, with D unresolved. The CDR3 extends over 15 amino acids. The V gene's germline CDR1 is KGHDR and CDR2 SFDVKD. V lost 4 bases, J lost 8 bases, and 19 bases lay in between. This chain's CDR3 is CATSEATTGHFGYTF. The CDR3 DNA sequence: TGTGCCACCAGTGAGGCCACCACCGGGCACTTCGGCTACACCTTC.

This chain connects TRBV29-1 to TRBJ1-2; no reliable D call. The CDR3 contains 11 residues. CDR1 and CDR2 from the germline V gene are SQVTM and ANQGSEA. Trimming removed 7 bases at V and 5 bases at J, with 11 bases between. CDR3 sequence reads: CSAEAGYGYTF. The CDR3 DNA sequence: TGCAGCGCTGAGGCGGGGTATGGCTACACCTTC.

The J gene is TRBJ2-2, the V gene TRBV6-4, with D perhaps matching TRBD1 (5 bases). V was trimmed by 3 bases and J by 1 base, leaving 12 bases between them. Germline lookup yields CDR1 MRHNA and CDR2 SNTAGT. This CDR3 is 16 amino acids long. DNA for the CDR3: TGTGCCAGCAGTGATTCCCCAGACAGGAACACCGGGGAGCTGTTTTTT. This codes for CASSDSPDRNTGELFF.